Listed here are 8 T cell receptor beta chains from one sample, sequenced in a study of naive and memory T cell subsets. Amplification of ligated cDNA took four PCR rounds with SP2 and nested alpha and beta constant primers. TCRdb ran MiXCR on the 5' RACE reads and lists one entry per CDR3 protein. Counted here are about 48,000 distinct CDR3 sequences, approximately 4.8% occurring once; the ten biggest clones make up under 0.95%. TCR cDNA received a 3' ligated oligonucleotide that carried a UMI. The origin of the receptors is a female donor in good health.

There are many counts of this clonotype. The J gene is TRBJ2-7, the V gene TRBV29-1; 10 bases match TRBD2. V shed 3 bases and J 3 bases; nucleotides not matched to a gene: 5. The CDR3 covers 14 residues. Looked up from germline, CDR1 is SQVTM and CDR2 is ANQGSEA. DNA for the CDR3: TGCAGCGTTGATCCTAGCGGGAGTGGCTACGAGCAGTACTTC. Protein sequence: CSVDPSGSGYEQYF.

This clonotype has only a few counts. The genes are TRBV28 and TRBJ2-5, with D unresolved. Germline V gene lookup returns CDR1 MDHEN and CDR2 SYDVKM. The CDR3 is 14 amino acids. The V and J ends lost 2 bases and 1 base respectively, with 8 bases between them. CDR3: CASSLPTPQETQYF. As DNA, the CDR3 is TGTGCCAGCAGTTTACCGACCCCCCAAGAGACCCAGTACTTC.

This clonotype occurred many times. The chain carries TRBV6-5 and TRBJ1-1; D is ambiguous. The germline V gene has CDR1 MNHEY and CDR2 SVGAGI. The CDR3 covers 13 residues. The V and J ends lost 5 bases and 4 bases respectively, with 11 bases between them. The CDR3 DNA follows: TGTGCCAGCAGTGAAAGGTCGGCCACTGAAGCTTTCTTT. This codes for CASSERSATEAFF.

This clonotype appeared a few times. The chain links TRBV6-6 to TRBJ2-5, with D possibly being TRBD1 (8 bases). Trimming took off 5 bases at V and 2 bases at J, with 15 bases between the two ends. The CDR3 is made up of 15 amino acids. Germline V CDR1 and CDR2: MNHNY, SVGAGI (reference sequence). The CDR3 coding sequence is TGTGCCAGCAGTCAAGACAGGGGAGGGCAAGAGACCCAGTACTTC. It codes for CASSQDRGGQETQYF.

This clonotype was seen at least ten times. This chain connects TRBV7-2 to TRBJ2-1, with TRBD2 identical over 12 bases. Germline V lookup: CDR1 SGHTA, CDR2 FQGNSA. This CDR3 spans 20 amino acids. The ends lost 5 bases at V and 0 bases at J; junction bases unmatched: 14. CDR3 DNA: TGTGCCAGCAGCCCGAGACTAGCGGGAGACCGCCTAGGCTCCTACAATGAGCAGTTCTTC. This sequence encodes CASSPRLAGDRLGSYNEQFF.

This clonotype was seen repeatedly, ten times or more. J is TRBJ1-1 and V is TRBV5-1; 7 bases map to TRBD1. The germline CDR1 and CDR2 sequences are SGHRS and YFSETQ. After removal of 3 bases from V and 0 bases from J, the junction contained 8 bases not matched to a gene. This CDR3 comprises 16 residues. CDR3 loop: CASSWPAGQLNTEAFF. For the CDR3, the DNA is TGCGCCAGCAGCTGGCCAGCGGGACAGCTGAACACTGAAGCTTTCTTT. The variable domain in full, completed from reference TRBV5-1 and TRBJ1-1, reads KAGVTQTPRYLIKTRGQQVTLSCSPISGHRSVSWYQQTPGQGLQFLFEYFSETQRNKGNFPGRFSGRQFSNSRSEMNVSTLELGDSALYLCASSWPAGQLNTEAFFGQGTRLTVV.

This clonotype was observed many times. The genes are TRBV28 and TRBJ2-3, with 10 bases fitting TRBD2. J lost 6 bases, V lost 3 bases, and 6 bases had no gene match. CDR1 is MDHEN and CDR2 is SYDVKM in the germline V gene. CDR3 length equals 15 residues. CDR3 DNA sequence: TGTGCCAGCAGTTTTCCTAGCGGGAGATCGGATACGCAGTATTTT. This translates into CASSFPSGRSDTQYF.

Many counts were recorded for this clonotype. The chain couples TRBV9 to TRBJ2-2; perhaps TRBD2 as D (6 bases). Looked up from germline, CDR1 is SGDLS and CDR2 is YYNGEE. The CDR3 contains 15 residues. V dropped 3 bases and J dropped 2 bases, with 11 bases sitting between them. This CDR3 reads CASSGRDQNTGELFF. The CDR3 coding sequence is TGTGCCAGCAGCGGGCGGGACCAAAACACCGGGGAGCTGTTTTTT.